This T cell receptor (beta chain) was recovered during a study of PD-1 blockade in classical Hodgkin lymphoma. The repertoire was sequenced with immunoSEQ multiplex PCR; TCRdb's copy has only in-frame clones and lacks some. This table holds approximately 99,000 clones, roughly nine tenths found once. V was pared by 0 bases and J by 4 bases, with 2 bases of the junction left unmatched. The CDR3 runs 16 residues. CDR1 and CDR2 from the germline V gene are SGHTS and YDEGEE. Each of the patients experienced relapse following autologous stem cell transplantation, and their brentuximab vedotin exposure differed.

The material sequenced was peripheral blood mononuclear cells (PBMCs), taken before the second cycle of nivolumab. The V call is TRBV5-8, the J call TRBJ2-3; 13 positions agree with TRBD2. This TCR derives from a human donor with classical Hodgkin lymphoma. CDR3: CASSLETSGRADTQYF. The CDR3 nucleotides read TGTGCCAGCAGCTTGGAAACTAGCGGGAGGGCAGATACGCAGTATTTT.